A single sample gave rise to the 13 T cell receptor beta chains below, sequenced in a study of Ad26.COV2.S vaccination and SARS-CoV-2 variants. Treatment noted: roughly 20 received Ad26.COV2.S at low or high dose, single or two shots; roughly five received placebo; per-sample allocation not given. Sample collection was performed on day 63 after the first vaccine or placebo injection. TCRdb keeps only in-frame clones here, not all; method: immunoSEQ multiplex PCR. The sample lists about 280,000 clones, about 87% occurring once. Sequenced material: peripheral blood, taken in a trial of Ad26.COV2.S vaccine versus placebo. These receptors were collected from a person aged 18 to 59 who received the Ad26.COV2.S COVID-19 vaccine or a placebo.

V and J are TRBV5-1 and TRBJ2-3; 14 bases align to TRBD2. Per germline, CDR1 SGHRS and CDR2 YFSETQ. This CDR3 region has 20 residues. Trimming at V came to 4 bases and at J to 3 bases, leaving 16 bases not matched to a gene. CDR3 region: CASSRGKGTSGRGGTDTQYF. The CDR3 bases are TGCGCCAGCAGCCGTGGGAAAGGGACTAGCGGGAGAGGTGGGACAGATACGCAGTATTTT.

This clone was seen more than once but under ten times. The chain links TRBV7-2 to TRBJ2-7; D is possibly TRBD1 or TRBD2 (6 bases each). V dropped 0 bases and J dropped 3 bases, with 12 bases sitting between them. The CDR3 sequence is 15 residues long. Germline-derived CDR1 and CDR2 are SGHTA and FQGNSA. This CDR3 reads CASSLAEGHYYEQYF. CDR3 in DNA: TGTGCCAGCAGCTTAGCGGAGGGACACTACTACGAGCAGTACTTC.

This chain uses TRBV9 with TRBJ1-1; D unclear. Germline V gene data show CDR1 as SGDLS and CDR2 as YYNGEE. The ends were cut back, 2 bases at V and 5 bases at J, with 10 bases in the middle. The CDR3 consists of 13 residues. CDR3 loop: CASSVSGRTEAFF. As DNA, the CDR3 is TGTGCCAGCAGCGTGAGCGGTAGAACTGAAGCTTTCTTT. The variable domain in full, completed from reference TRBV9 and TRBJ1-1, reads DSGVTQTPKHLITATGQRVTLRCSPRSGDLSVYWYQQSLDQGLQFLIQYYNGEERAKGNILERFSAQQFPDLHSELNLSSLELGDSALYFCASSVSGRTEAFFGQGTRLTVV.

The V call is TRBV9, the J call TRBJ2-1; D may be TRBD1 or TRBD2 (6 bases each). V lost 0 bases and J lost 3, with 10 bases in between. The CDR3 sequence is 15 residues long. Germline V CDR1 and CDR2: SGDLS, YYNGEE. The CDR3 region is CASSVDRGRYNEQFF. DNA for the CDR3: TGTGCCAGCAGCGTAGACCGGGGGCGCTACAATGAGCAGTTCTTC.

The CDR3 spells CASGRVATNEKLFF. CDR3 nucleotides: TGTGCCAGCGGAAGGGTCGCAACTAATGAAAAACTGTTTTTT. This rearrangement joins TRBV27 to TRBJ1-4; unclear D gene. Germline assignment: CDR1 MNHEY and CDR2 SMNVEV (reference sequence). V gave up 8 bases and J gave up 0 bases, with 10 bases separating them. This CDR3 region has 14 residues.

This chain joins TRBV14 and TRBJ2-7, with a tentative D call TRBD1 (5 bases). Germline V gene data show CDR1 as SGHDN and CDR2 as FVKESK. The CDR3 extends over 16 amino acids. V dropped 0 bases and J dropped 3 bases, with 15 bases sitting between them. CDR3 in amino acids: CASSQEGRERVYEQYF. The DNA of the CDR3 is TGTGCCAGCAGCCAAGAAGGCAGGGAAAGGGTCTACGAGCAGTACTTC.

V is TRBV29-1 and J is TRBJ2-7; no reliable D call. V was cut by 5 bases and J by 0 bases, with 20 bases left in between. The CDR3 consists of 16 residues. The germline CDR1 and CDR2 sequences are SQVTM and ANQGSEA. CDR3 sequence (DNA): TGCAGCGTTCTGATTAGTACGGCCAGAAGCTCCTACGAGCAGTACTTC. This sequence encodes CSVLISTARSSYEQYF.

The chain employs TRBV25-1 and TRBJ2-5, with TRBD2 matching 9 bases. CDR1 is MGHDK and CDR2 is SYGVNS in the germline V gene. The V and J ends lost 5 bases and 5 bases, in that order; junction bases with no gene match: 9. The length of the CDR3 is 15 residues. The CDR3 sequence: CASSLHSGRQETQYF. DNA of the CDR3: TGTGCCAGCAGTTTGCATAGCGGGAGACAGGAGACCCAGTACTTC.

The genes are TRBV2 and TRBJ2-7; TRBD2 matches 10 bases. The germline V gene encodes CDR1 SNHLY and CDR2 FYNNEI. The J segment lost 7 bases and the V segment lost 3 bases, leaving 12 bases of the junction unmatched. This CDR3 spans 16 amino acids. The chain's CDR3 is CASSDITAGGPGEQYF. For the CDR3, the DNA is TGTGCCAGCAGTGATATAACAGCGGGAGGGCCTGGGGAGCAGTACTTC.

This sequence joins TRBV27 and TRBJ1-2; D gene unclear. This CDR3 spans 14 amino acids. Germline CDR1 is MNHEY and CDR2 is SMNVEV (reference sequence). Trimming left V 1 base short and J 14 bases short, with 20 bases between. The CDR3 protein is CASSLYPNLNWVTF. Written as DNA, the CDR3 is TGTGCCAGCAGTTTATACCCTAATCTAAATTGGGTTACCTTC.

The rearrangement joins TRBV2 to TRBJ1-3; D perhaps matches TRBD1 (6 bases). The CDR3 runs to 16 residues. Between the trimmed V and J ends, which lost 5 bases and 3 bases, there was a span of 17 bases. CDR1 and CDR2 from the germline V gene are SNHLY and FYNNEI. The CDR3 reads CASSPERGAFGNTIYF. The CDR3 nucleotides read TGTGCCAGCAGTCCGGAGAGGGGGGCCTTTGGAAACACCATATATTTT.

The CDR3 DNA follows: TGTGCCATCAGTGGCCCCCCCTCCGGGACTAACGCGGGCAATGAGCAGTTCTTC. Amino acids: CAISGPPSGTNAGNEQFF. The rearrangement links TRBV10-3 to TRBJ2-1, with 7 bases aligning to TRBD2. V was clipped by 4 bases and J by 6 bases; unmatched bases: 18. The CDR3 covers 18 residues. CDR1 is ENHRY, CDR2 SYGVKD, per germline.

V usage is TRBV18 and J usage is TRBJ2-2; tentative D call: TRBD1 (6 bases). The CDR3 totals 13 residues. Germline CDR1 KGHSH, CDR2 LQKENI. The V and J ends lost 8 bases and 4 bases respectively, with 11 bases between them. CDR3: CASARQATGELFF. The CDR3 DNA reads as TGTGCCAGCGCTCGACAGGCCACCGGGGAGCTGTTTTTT.